The subject of this entry is one TCR beta chain. Its antigen is currently unknown. Method: immunoSEQ multiplex PCR; TCRdb's copy keeps in-frame clones and lacks some. The data contain over 10,000 clones, 85% to 90% of them singletons. This sample is drawn from a study of PD-1 blockade in classical Hodgkin lymphoma. Study observations and caveats: According to reports, newly diagnosed patients had lower baseline TCR diversity than healthy donors, and relapsed/refractory patients had lower baseline TCR diversity still.

Every patient experienced relapse after autologous stem cell transplantation, and brentuximab vedotin exposure varied. Sequenced material: peripheral blood mononuclear cells (PBMCs), taken at baseline. The receptor's source is a human donor with classical Hodgkin lymphoma.

As DNA, the CDR3 is TGCGCCAGCAGCTTGGGGGGGATTTCGAGGAACAATGAGCAGTTCTTC. Protein product: CASSLGGISRNNEQFF. The chain joins TRBV5-1 to TRBJ2-1, with D perhaps matching TRBD1 or TRBD2 (5 bases each). Trimming left V 0 bases short and J 5 bases short, with 15 bases between. CDR1 is SGHRS, CDR2 YFSETQ, per germline. CDR3 length: 16 amino acids. Full variable domain (missing parts from reference TRBV5-1 and TRBJ2-1): KAGVTQTPRYLIKTRGQQVTLSCSPISGHRSVSWYQQTPGQGLQFLFEYFSETQRNKGNFPGRFSGRQFSNSRSEMNVSTLELGDSALYLCASSLGGISRNNEQFFGPGTRLTVL.